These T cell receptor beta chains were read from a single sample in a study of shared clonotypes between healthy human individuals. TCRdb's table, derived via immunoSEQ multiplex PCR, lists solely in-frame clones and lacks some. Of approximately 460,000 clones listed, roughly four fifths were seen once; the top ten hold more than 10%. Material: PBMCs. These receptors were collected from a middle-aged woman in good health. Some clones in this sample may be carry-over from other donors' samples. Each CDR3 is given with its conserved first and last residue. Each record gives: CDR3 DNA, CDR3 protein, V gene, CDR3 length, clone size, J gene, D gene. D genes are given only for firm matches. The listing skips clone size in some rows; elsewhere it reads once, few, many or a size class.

CDR3nt: TGTGCCAGCAGCTTAGGGAATCAAGAGACCCAGTACTTC
CDR3aa: CASSLGNQETQYF
v_gene: TRBV7-9
len: 13
abundance: NA
j_gene: TRBJ2-5
d_gene: NA

CDR3nt: TGTGCCAGCAGCTTAGGGTGGTTAGGACTACGCGGGGAGCTGTTTTTT
CDR3aa: CASSLGWLGLRGELFF
v_gene: TRBV7-8
len: 16
abundance: few
j_gene: TRBJ2-2
d_gene: NA

CDR3nt: TGTGCCAGCAGTGAAGGGGGGGCCGTGCTCGACGAGCAGTACTTC
CDR3aa: CASSEGGAVLDEQYF
v_gene: TRBV2
len: 15
abundance: NA
j_gene: TRBJ2-7
d_gene: NA

CDR3nt: TGTGCCAGCTCACTTTCACCAATCTTTCAACGCAGGAGGAACTATGGCTACACCTTC
CDR3aa: CASSLSPIFQRRRNYGYTF
v_gene: TRBV18
len: 19
abundance: NA
j_gene: TRBJ1-2
d_gene: NA

CDR3nt: TGTGCCAGCTCACCCCGACAGGGGGATAACTATGGCTACACCTTC
CDR3aa: CASSPRQGDNYGYTF
v_gene: TRBV18
len: 15
abundance: NA
j_gene: TRBJ1-2
d_gene: TRBD1

CDR3nt: TGTGCCAGCAGCTTTCGGGAGGCCTCCTACGAGCAGTACTTC
CDR3aa: CASSFREASYEQYF
v_gene: TRBV7-8
len: 14
abundance: NA
j_gene: TRBJ2-7
d_gene: TRBD2

CDR3nt: TGTGCCTGGAGGCCGGACAGGGCCAGGGGCTACACCTTC
CDR3aa: CAWRPDRARGYTF
v_gene: TRBV30
len: 13
abundance: NA
j_gene: TRBJ1-2
d_gene: TRBD1

CDR3nt: TGTGCCAGCTCACCAGCTATGGACAGGGCGAACACTGAAGCTTTCTTT
CDR3aa: CASSPAMDRANTEAFF
v_gene: TRBV18
len: 16
abundance: NA
j_gene: TRBJ1-1
d_gene: TRBD1

CDR3nt: TGTGCCAGCAGCTTCCACATGGGGGGGCAGACTAATGAAAAACTGTTTTTT
CDR3aa: CASSFHMGGQTNEKLFF
v_gene: TRBV7-9
len: 17
abundance: few
j_gene: TRBJ1-4
d_gene: NA

CDR3nt: TGTGCCACCAGTCAAGGTCGGCGGGAGCTGGCCACCGGGGAGCTGTTTTTT
CDR3aa: CATSQGRRELATGELFF
v_gene: TRBV15
len: 17
abundance: NA
j_gene: TRBJ2-2
d_gene: TRBD2

CDR3nt: TGTGCCAGCAGCTTAGCCGGGAGCCCAAGCGAGCAGTACTTC
CDR3aa: CASSLAGSPSEQYF
v_gene: TRBV7-2
len: 14
abundance: NA
j_gene: TRBJ2-7
d_gene: NA

CDR3nt: TGTGCCAGCTCACCGTCACAGGGAAATCAGCCCCAGCATTTT
CDR3aa: CASSPSQGNQPQHF
v_gene: TRBV18
len: 14
abundance: NA
j_gene: TRBJ1-5
d_gene: NA

CDR3nt: TGTGCCCGGAGGGACAGGGTGGCGTATAGTGGTTCACCCCTCCACTTT
CDR3aa: CARRDRVAYSGSPLHF
v_gene: TRBV30
len: 16
abundance: few
j_gene: TRBJ1-6
d_gene: TRBD1

CDR3nt: TGTGCCAGCAGTGTGGCAGGGGGCGCTTTTATTCACGGGGAGCTGTTTTTT
CDR3aa: CASSVAGGAFIHGELFF
v_gene: TRBV25-1
len: 17
abundance: few
j_gene: TRBJ2-2
d_gene: TRBD1

CDR3nt: TGTGCCATCAGTGATGACGGGACCGAGCAGTACTTC
CDR3aa: CAISDDGTEQYF
v_gene: TRBV10-3
len: 12
abundance: NA
j_gene: TRBJ2-7
d_gene: NA

CDR3nt: TGTGCCAGCAGTTTCGGTGATCCCTACGAGCAGTACTTC
CDR3aa: CASSFGDPYEQYF
v_gene: TRBV28
len: 13
abundance: NA
j_gene: TRBJ2-7
d_gene: NA

CDR3nt: TGTGCCAGCAGTTCTAGACTAGCGCCGGGGGCAGATACGCAGTATTTT
CDR3aa: CASSSRLAPGADTQYF
v_gene: TRBV27
len: 16
abundance: NA
j_gene: TRBJ2-3
d_gene: TRBD2

CDR3nt: TGTGCCAGCAGCGGGGGACAGGATGTTTTGCATGGCTACACCTTC
CDR3aa: CASSGGQDVLHGYTF
v_gene: TRBV9
len: 15
abundance: once
j_gene: TRBJ1-2
d_gene: TRBD1

CDR3nt: TGTGCCAGCATCCTATGGGGCGGGAGCAACACCGGGGAGCTGTTTTTT
CDR3aa: CASILWGGSNTGELFF
v_gene: TRBV7-9
len: 16
abundance: once
j_gene: TRBJ2-2
d_gene: TRBD2

CDR3nt: TGTGCCAGCAGCCCGCTCCGGACAGGGTACGAGCAGTACTTC
CDR3aa: CASSPLRTGYEQYF
v_gene: TRBV7-8
len: 14
abundance: NA
j_gene: TRBJ2-7
d_gene: TRBD1

CDR3nt: TGTGCCAGCAGCTTAGGACTAGCGGGTTTGACCACCGGGGAGCTGTTTTTT
CDR3aa: CASSLGLAGLTTGELFF
v_gene: TRBV7-2
len: 17
abundance: many
j_gene: TRBJ2-2
d_gene: TRBD2

CDR3nt: TGTGCCAGCAGCGAGCGGGGGAGGGTCGAGCAGTACTTC
CDR3aa: CASSERGRVEQYF
v_gene: TRBV7-2
len: 13
abundance: NA
j_gene: TRBJ2-7
d_gene: TRBD2

CDR3nt: TGCGCCAGCAGCTTAGAGGGACAGGGTTCCTACAATGAGCAGTTCTTC
CDR3aa: CASSLEGQGSYNEQFF
v_gene: TRBV5-1
len: 16
abundance: NA
j_gene: TRBJ2-1
d_gene: TRBD1

CDR3nt: TGTGCCAGCAGCTTACGGGACAGGGGGCTCCACGAGCAGTACTTC
CDR3aa: CASSLRDRGLHEQYF
v_gene: TRBV7-8
len: 15
abundance: NA
j_gene: TRBJ2-7
d_gene: TRBD1

CDR3nt: TGTGCCAGCAGGCTGACTAGCGGGGTAAGGGGTGAGCAGTTCTTC
CDR3aa: CASRLTSGVRGEQFF
v_gene: TRBV5-6
len: 15
abundance: few
j_gene: TRBJ2-1
d_gene: TRBD2

CDR3nt: TGTGCCATCAGTTCGCCGGACAGCTACGAGCAGTACTTC
CDR3aa: CAISSPDSYEQYF
v_gene: TRBV10-3
len: 13
abundance: few
j_gene: TRBJ2-7
d_gene: NA

CDR3nt: TGTGCCAGCAGCCCGACGCGGAATGAAAAACTGTTTTTT
CDR3aa: CASSPTRNEKLFF
v_gene: TRBV7-2
len: 13
abundance: few
j_gene: TRBJ1-4
d_gene: NA

CDR3nt: TGTGCCAGCAGTGCGGGACTGGGGAACACCGGGGAGCTGTTTTTT
CDR3aa: CASSAGLGNTGELFF
v_gene: TRBV6-4
len: 15
abundance: many
j_gene: TRBJ2-2
d_gene: NA